A single sample is the source of the 8 T cell receptor beta chains below, sequenced in a study of blood T cell repertoires in COVID-19. TCRdb keeps only in-frame clones here, not all; method: immunoSEQ multiplex PCR. Found here are 200,000 to 250,000 clones, about nine tenths of them singletons; the top ten hold about 6.5%. What was sequenced was peripheral blood. All receptors derive from a man aged 55 to 70 who had recovered from COVID-19.

This clone appeared a few times. The rearrangement uses TRBV6-5 and TRBJ1-1; D remains ambiguous. CDR3 length equals 13 residues. CDR1 and CDR2 from the germline V gene are MNHEY and SVGAGI. Trimming stripped 6 bases from V and 0 bases from J, with 8 bases between. CDR3 amino acids: CASRLLLNTEAFF. The CDR3 DNA reads as TGTGCCAGCAGGTTACTATTGAACACTGAAGCTTTCTTT.

This clone was counted a single time. The chain couples TRBV6-5 to TRBJ2-7, with D possibly matching TRBD2 (6 bases). V was pared by 2 bases and J by 9 bases, with 17 bases between. Looked up from germline, CDR1 is MNHEY and CDR2 is SVGAGI. CDR3 length equals 14 residues. This chain's CDR3 is CASSYDGRAGWQYF. CDR3 bases: TGTGCCAGCAGTTACGACGGGAGAGCGGGTTGGCAGTACTTC.

The chain uses TRBV27 and TRBJ2-7, with D perhaps matching TRBD1 (5 bases). V shed 4 bases and J shed 2 bases, with 18 bases lying between them. The germline V gene has CDR1 MNHEY and CDR2 SMNVEV (reference sequence). The CDR3 is 16 residues long. The CDR3: CASSSPGNQGAYEQYF. The CDR3, as DNA: TGTGCCAGCAGTTCCCCGGGCAACCAAGGGGCCTACGAGCAGTACTTC.

This chain links TRBV2 with TRBJ2-2; no definite D call. Trimming removed 4 bases at V and 1 base at J, with 13 bases between. The CDR3 is 16 residues long. The germline V gene encodes CDR1 SNHLY and CDR2 FYNNEI. CDR3 coding DNA: TGTGCCAGCAGTGGCCGTGGCAGGATGAACACCGGGGAGCTGTTTTTT. This codes for CASSGRGRMNTGELFF.

CDR3 loop: CASSFGDRGGMNTEAFF. The CDR3 DNA reads TGTGCCAGCAGCTTCGGCGACAGGGGCGGGATGAACACTGAAGCTTTCTTT. The rearrangement joins TRBV5-5 to TRBJ1-1, with 8 bases matching TRBD1. The CDR3 sequence is 17 residues long. Germline CDR1 and CDR2: SGHKS and YYEKEE (reference sequence). After removal of 2 bases from V and 0 bases from J, the junction contained 9 bases not matched to a gene.

J is TRBJ2-7 and V is TRBV7-9; tentative D call: TRBD2 (6 bases). Germline loops: CDR1 SEHNR, CDR2 FQNEAQ (reference sequence). V was pared by 3 bases and J by 5 bases, with 17 bases between. The CDR3 covers 15 residues. The DNA of the CDR3 is TGTGCCAGCAGCTTCGCCGGGACTCCCTCTAACGAGCAGTACTTC. Translation gives CASSFAGTPSNEQYF.

In its sample, this clone was seen a few times. The chain couples TRBV2 to TRBJ2-5, with unresolved D. V lost 4 bases to trimming and J lost 3 bases, with 3 bases between them. The CDR3 has 11 amino acids. CDR1 is SNHLY, CDR2 FYNNEI, per germline. CDR3 residues: CASSGEETQYF. CDR3 nucleotide sequence: TGTGCCAGCAGTGGAGAAGAGACCCAGTACTTC.

V is TRBV27 and J is TRBJ2-1; tentative D call: TRBD2 (6 bases). In germline, CDR1 is MNHEY, CDR2 SMNVEV (reference sequence). Trimming stripped 0 bases from V and 8 bases from J, with 11 bases between. The CDR3 runs 14 residues. The CDR3: CASSLSGRRDEQFF. The DNA of the CDR3 is TGTGCCAGCAGTTTATCCGGGAGAAGGGATGAGCAGTTCTTC.